This is a list of T cell receptor beta chains from one sample in a study of blood T cell repertoires in COVID-19. Clones were sequenced by immunoSEQ multiplex PCR, and TCRdb holds only the in-frame ones, with some missing. The data contain some 230,000 clones, 65% to 90% of them singletons. Material for sequencing was peripheral blood. These receptors all stem from a woman aged 45-60 years with acute or convalescent COVID-19. CDR3s leave out the opening cysteine and the closing phenylalanine or tryptophan. D genes are given only for firm matches. Clone size is stated in some rows and not others, as once, few, many or a class when expanded.

>-|-|TRBJ1-2|TRBV14
ASSPFSTPVYGYT
>-|-|TRBJ2-5|TRBV2
ASTEGLAPGLETQY
>few|-|TRBJ2-7|TRBV7-2
ASSFSIVDSHEQY
>-|TRBD1|TRBJ1-2|TRBV24-1
ATSGTGERYGYT
>-|TRBD1|TRBJ1-2|TRBV6-5
ASRRGQGNGYT
>-|TRBD2|TRBJ2-1|TRBV9
ASSPPTSGSPGNEQF
>few|TRBD2|TRBJ2-5|TRBV6-2/TRBV6-3
ASSKPSGRETQY
>-|-|TRBJ1-1|TRBV10-3
AISIRVDTEAF
>-|TRBD2|TRBJ2-1|TRBV5-1
ASSWASGAQEQF
>-|TRBD1|TRBJ2-7|TRBV2
ASGQGQLIYEQY
>-|-|TRBJ2-5|TRBV29-1
SVDSQGGQTQY
>-|TRBD1|TRBJ2-3|TRBV28
ASSRGQGYTDTQY
>-|-|TRBJ1-5|TRBV7-9
ASSREGNQPQH
>-|-|TRBJ2-1|TRBV5-4
ASSLGARDLWF
>-|-|TRBJ2-3|TRBV7-2
ASSLTVLSSTDTQY
>-|TRBD1|TRBJ1-1|TRBV5-1
ASSLGQGVEAF
>-|-|TRBJ2-7|TRBV7-2
ASSEGGHSYEQY